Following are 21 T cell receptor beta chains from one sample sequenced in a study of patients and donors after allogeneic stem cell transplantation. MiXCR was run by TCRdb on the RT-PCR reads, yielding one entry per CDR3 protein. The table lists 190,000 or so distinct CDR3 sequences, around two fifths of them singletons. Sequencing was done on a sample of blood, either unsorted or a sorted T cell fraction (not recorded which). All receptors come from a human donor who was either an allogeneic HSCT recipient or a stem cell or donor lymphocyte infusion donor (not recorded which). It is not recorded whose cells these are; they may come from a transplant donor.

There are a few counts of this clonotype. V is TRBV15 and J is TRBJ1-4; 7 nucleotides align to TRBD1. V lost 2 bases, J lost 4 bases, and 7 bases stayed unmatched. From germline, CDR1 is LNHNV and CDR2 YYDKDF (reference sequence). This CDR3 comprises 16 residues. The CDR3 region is CATSRLPGTDNEKLFF. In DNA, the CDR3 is TGTGCCACCAGCAGACTACCCGGGACAGATAATGAAAAACTGTTTTTT.

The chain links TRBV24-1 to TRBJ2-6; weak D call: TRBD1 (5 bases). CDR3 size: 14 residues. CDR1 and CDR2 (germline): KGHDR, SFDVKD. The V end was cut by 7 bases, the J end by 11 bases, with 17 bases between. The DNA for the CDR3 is TGTGCCACCAGCCCAAGTCTGGACAAAGACGTCCTGACTTTC. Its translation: CATSPSLDKDVLTF.

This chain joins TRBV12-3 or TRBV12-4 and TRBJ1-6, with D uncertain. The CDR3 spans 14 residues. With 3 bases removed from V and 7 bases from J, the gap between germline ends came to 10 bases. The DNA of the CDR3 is TGTGCCAGCAGTTTGGGCCTCGGGAATTCACCCCTCCACTTT. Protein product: CASSLGLGNSPLHF.

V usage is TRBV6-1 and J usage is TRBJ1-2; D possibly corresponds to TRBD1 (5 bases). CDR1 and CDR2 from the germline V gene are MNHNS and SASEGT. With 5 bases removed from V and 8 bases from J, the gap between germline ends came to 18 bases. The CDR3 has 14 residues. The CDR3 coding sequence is TGTGCCAGCAGTACAGGCCCCAGGGTCTACGGCTACACCTTC. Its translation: CASSTGPRVYGYTF.

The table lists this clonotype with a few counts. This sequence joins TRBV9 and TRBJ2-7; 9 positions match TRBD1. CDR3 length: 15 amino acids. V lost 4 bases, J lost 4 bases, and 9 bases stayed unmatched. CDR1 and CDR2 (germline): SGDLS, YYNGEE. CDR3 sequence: CASSSGDRVPYEQYF. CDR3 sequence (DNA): TGTGCCAGCAGCTCAGGGGACAGGGTGCCATACGAGCAGTACTTC.

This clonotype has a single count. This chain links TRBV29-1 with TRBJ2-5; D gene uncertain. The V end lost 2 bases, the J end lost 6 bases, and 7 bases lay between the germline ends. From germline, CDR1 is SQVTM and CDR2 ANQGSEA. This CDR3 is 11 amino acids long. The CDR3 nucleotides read TGCAGCGTTGAATTGGTACAGACCCAGTACTTC. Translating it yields CSVELVQTQYF.

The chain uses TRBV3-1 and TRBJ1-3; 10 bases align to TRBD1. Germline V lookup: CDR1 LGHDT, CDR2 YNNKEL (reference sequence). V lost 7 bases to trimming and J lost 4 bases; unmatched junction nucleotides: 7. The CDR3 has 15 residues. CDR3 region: CASKGTGEFGNTIYF. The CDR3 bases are TGTGCCAGCAAGGGGACAGGGGAGTTCGGAAACACCATATATTTT.

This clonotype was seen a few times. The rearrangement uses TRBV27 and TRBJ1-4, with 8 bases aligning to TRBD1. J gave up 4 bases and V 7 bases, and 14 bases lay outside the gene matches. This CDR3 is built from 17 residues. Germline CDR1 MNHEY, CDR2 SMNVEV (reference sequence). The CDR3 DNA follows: TGTGCCAGCAAGCTTCTAGGACAGGGAGTCGGTAATGAAAAACTGTTTTTT. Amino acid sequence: CASKLLGQGVGNEKLFF. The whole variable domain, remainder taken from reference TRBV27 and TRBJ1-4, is EAQVTQNPRYLITVTGKKLTVTCSQNMNHEYMSWYRQDPGLGLRQIYYSMNVEVTDKGDVPEGYKVSRKEKRNFPLILESPSPNQTSLYFCASKLLGQGVGNEKLFFGSGTQLSVL.

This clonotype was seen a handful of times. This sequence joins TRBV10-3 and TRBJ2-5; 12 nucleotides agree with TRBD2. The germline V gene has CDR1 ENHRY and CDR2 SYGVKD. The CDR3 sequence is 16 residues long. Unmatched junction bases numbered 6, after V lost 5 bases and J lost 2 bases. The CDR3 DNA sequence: TGTGCCATCAGTCTTGGACTAGCGGGGACACAAGAGACCCAGTACTTC. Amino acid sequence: CAISLGLAGTQETQYF.

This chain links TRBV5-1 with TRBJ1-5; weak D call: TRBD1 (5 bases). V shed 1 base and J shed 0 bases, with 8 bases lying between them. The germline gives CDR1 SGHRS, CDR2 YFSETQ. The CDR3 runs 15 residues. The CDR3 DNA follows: TGCGCCAGCAGCTTGACCGACAGTAGCAATCAGCCCCAGCATTTT. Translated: CASSLTDSSNQPQHF.

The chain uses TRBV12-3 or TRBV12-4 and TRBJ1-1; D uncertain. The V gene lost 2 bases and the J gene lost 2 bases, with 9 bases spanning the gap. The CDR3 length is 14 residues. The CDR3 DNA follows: TGTGCCAGCAGTTTACGGACGGTTAACACTGAAGCTTTCTTT. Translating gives CASSLRTVNTEAFF.

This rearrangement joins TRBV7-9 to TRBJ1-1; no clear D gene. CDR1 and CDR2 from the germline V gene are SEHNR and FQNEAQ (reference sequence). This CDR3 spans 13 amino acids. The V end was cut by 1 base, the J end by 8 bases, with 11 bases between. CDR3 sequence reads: CASSLVGVGEAFF. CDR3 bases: TGTGCCAGCAGCTTAGTGGGCGTGGGGGAAGCTTTCTTT. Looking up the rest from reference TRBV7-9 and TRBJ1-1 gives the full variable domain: DTGVSQNPRHKITKRGQNVTFRCDPISEHNRLYWYRQTLGQGPEFLTYFQNEAQLEKSRLLSDRFSAERPKGSFSTLEIQRTEQGDSAMYLCASSLVGVGEAFFGQGTRLTVV.

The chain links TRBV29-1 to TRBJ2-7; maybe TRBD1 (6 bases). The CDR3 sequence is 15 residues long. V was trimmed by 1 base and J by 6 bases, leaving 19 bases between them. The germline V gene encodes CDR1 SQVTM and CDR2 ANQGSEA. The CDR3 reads CSVEGGAGEMREQYF. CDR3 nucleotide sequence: TGCAGCGTTGAAGGTGGGGCAGGGGAAATGCGCGAGCAGTACTTC.

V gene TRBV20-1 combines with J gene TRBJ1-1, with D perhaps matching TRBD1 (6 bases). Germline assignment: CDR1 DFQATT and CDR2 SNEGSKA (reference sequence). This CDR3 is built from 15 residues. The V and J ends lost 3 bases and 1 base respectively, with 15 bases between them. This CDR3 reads CSARGGRGSNTEAFF. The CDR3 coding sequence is TGCAGTGCTAGGGGCGGAAGGGGGTCGAACACTGAAGCTTTCTTT.

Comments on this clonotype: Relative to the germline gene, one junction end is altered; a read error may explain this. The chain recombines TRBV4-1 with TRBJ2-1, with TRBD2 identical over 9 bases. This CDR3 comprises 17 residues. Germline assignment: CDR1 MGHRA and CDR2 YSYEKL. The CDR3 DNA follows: TGCGCCAGCAGCCAAGATGCGGGAGGGGGGGCCTATAATGAGCAGTTCTTC. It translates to CASSQDAGGGAYNEQFF.

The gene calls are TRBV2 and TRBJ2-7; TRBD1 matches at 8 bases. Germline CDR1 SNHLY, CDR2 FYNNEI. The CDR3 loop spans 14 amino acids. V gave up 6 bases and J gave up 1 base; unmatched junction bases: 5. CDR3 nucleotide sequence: TGTGCCAGCAGCGGACAGGGCGAATCCTACGAGCAGTACTTC. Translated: CASSGQGESYEQYF. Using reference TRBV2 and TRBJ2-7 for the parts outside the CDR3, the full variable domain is EPEVTQTPSHQVTQMGQEVILRCVPISNHLYFYWYRQILGQKVEFLVSFYNNEISEKSEIFDDQFSVERPDGSNFTLKIRSTKLEDSAMYFCASSGQGESYEQYFGPGTRLTVT.

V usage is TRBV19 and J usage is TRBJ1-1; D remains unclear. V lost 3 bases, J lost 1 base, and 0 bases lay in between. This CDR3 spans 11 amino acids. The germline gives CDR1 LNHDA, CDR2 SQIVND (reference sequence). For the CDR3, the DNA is TGTGCCAGTAGTATGAACACTGAAGCTTTCTTT. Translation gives CASSMNTEAFF.

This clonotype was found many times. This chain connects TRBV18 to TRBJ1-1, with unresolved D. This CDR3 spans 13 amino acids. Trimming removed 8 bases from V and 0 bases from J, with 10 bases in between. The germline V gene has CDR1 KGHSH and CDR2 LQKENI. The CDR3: CASSRTVNTEAFF. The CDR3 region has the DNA TGTGCCAGCAGCCGGACGGTGAACACTGAAGCTTTCTTT.

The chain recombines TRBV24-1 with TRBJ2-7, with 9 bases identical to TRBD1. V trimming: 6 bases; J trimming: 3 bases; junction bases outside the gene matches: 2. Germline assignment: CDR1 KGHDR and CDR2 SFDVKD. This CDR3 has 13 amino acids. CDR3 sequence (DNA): TGTGCCACCAGTCAGGGACAGGGCTACGAGCAGTACTTC. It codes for CATSQGQGYEQYF.

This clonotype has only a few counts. CDR3 sequence: CATSRERGSNQPQHF. The CDR3 coding sequence is TGTGCCACCAGCAGAGAAAGGGGGAGCAATCAGCCCCAGCATTTT. V and J are TRBV15 and TRBJ1-5; TRBD1 might be the D (6 bases). Germline V lookup: CDR1 LNHNV, CDR2 YYDKDF (reference sequence). There are 15 residues in the CDR3. V lost 0 bases, J lost 1 base, and 7 bases lay in between.

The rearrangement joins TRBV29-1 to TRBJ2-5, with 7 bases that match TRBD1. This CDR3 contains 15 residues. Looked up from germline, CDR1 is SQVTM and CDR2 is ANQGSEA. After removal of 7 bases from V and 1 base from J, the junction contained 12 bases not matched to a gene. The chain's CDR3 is CSGVRDSRLQETQYF. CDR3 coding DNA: TGCAGCGGTGTCCGGGACAGTAGACTCCAAGAGACCCAGTACTTC. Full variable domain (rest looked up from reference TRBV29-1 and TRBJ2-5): SAVISQKPSRDICQRGTSLTIQCQVDSQVTMMFWYRQQPGQSLTLIATANQGSEATYESGFVIDKFPISRPNLTFSTLTVSNMSPEDSSIYLCSGVRDSRLQETQYFGPGTRLLVL.